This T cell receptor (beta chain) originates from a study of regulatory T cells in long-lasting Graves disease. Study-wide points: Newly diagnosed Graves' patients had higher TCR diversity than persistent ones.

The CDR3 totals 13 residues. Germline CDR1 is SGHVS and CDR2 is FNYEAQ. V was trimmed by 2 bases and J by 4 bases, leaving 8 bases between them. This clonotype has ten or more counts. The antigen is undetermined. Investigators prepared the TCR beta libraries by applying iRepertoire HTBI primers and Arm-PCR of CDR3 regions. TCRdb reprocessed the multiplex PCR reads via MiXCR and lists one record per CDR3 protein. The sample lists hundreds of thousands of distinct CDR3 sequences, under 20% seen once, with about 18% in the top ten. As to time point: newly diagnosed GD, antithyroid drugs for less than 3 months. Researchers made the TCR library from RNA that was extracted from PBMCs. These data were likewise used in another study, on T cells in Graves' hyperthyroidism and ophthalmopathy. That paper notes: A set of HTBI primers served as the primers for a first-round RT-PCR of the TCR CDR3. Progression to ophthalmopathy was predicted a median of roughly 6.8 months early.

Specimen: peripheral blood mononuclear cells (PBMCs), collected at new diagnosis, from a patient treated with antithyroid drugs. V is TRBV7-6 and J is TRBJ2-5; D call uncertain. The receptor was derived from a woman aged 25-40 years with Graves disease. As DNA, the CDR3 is TGTGCCAGCAGCTTAAGTTATTTAGAGACCCAGTACTTC. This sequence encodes CASSLSYLETQYF.